This T cell receptor beta chain was documented in a study of blood T cell repertoires in COVID-19. Looking at the study overall: Nucleic acid was either cDNA or gDNA, and it came from T cells, B-cell-depleted T cells, or PBMCs.

The table lists this clone with a count of one. The data were produced by immunoSEQ multiplex PCR, yet TCRdb's version contains in-frame clones alone and is incomplete. Counted here are 250,000 to 350,000 clones, approximately 86% occurring once; the ten biggest clones make up 0.87%. With 4 bases removed from V and 2 bases from J, the gap between germline ends came to 5 bases. Germline V gives CDR1 SGHAT, CDR2 FQNNGV. This CDR3 region has 13 residues. Sequences were obtained from peripheral blood. The receptor's source is a human donor with COVID-19, enrolled during active disease. The donor label of this sample is uncertain. This chain joins TRBV11-2 and TRBJ1-4; D gene unclear. The CDR3 DNA sequence: TGTGCCAGCAGCTGGGCCACTAATGAAAAACTGTTTTTT. Protein product: CASSWATNEKLFF.